This entry describes one TCR beta chain. The data derive from a study of blood T cell repertoires in COVID-19. About the research overall: Sites across the United States, Italy and Spain contributed samples from acute and convalescent COVID-19. PBMCs, B-cell-depleted T cells, or T cells were the source of the cDNA or gDNA that made up the material.

In the source study's methods: Amplification from reference gene primers served as the basis for estimated nucleated cell counts. Assay used: immunoSEQ multiplex PCR; TCRdb lists only in-frame clones, some missing. V and J calls and clone size are as listed in that table; D and trimming were resolved from the DNA. The sample contains around 250,000 clones, roughly 80% of which appear only once. CDR3 length equals 14 residues. Germline V gene data show CDR1 as SQVTM and CDR2 as ANQGSEA. J gave up 0 bases and V 3 bases, and 3 bases lay outside the gene matches. The sample taken for sequencing was peripheral blood. This TCR derives from a woman aged 18-29 years with acute or convalescent COVID-19. The gene calls are TRBV29-1 and TRBJ1-1; 8 nucleotides align to TRBD1. The CDR3 protein is CSVERTGLNTEAFF. CDR3 in DNA: TGCAGCGTTGAGCGGACAGGGTTGAACACTGAAGCTTTCTTT.